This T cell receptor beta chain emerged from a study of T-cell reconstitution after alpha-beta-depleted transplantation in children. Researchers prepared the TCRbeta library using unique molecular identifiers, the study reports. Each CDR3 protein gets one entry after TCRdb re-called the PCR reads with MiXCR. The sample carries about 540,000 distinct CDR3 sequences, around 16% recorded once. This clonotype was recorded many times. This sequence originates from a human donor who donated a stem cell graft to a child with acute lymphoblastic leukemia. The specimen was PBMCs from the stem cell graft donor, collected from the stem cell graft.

The CDR3: CASSLARTSGSYEQYF. The CDR3 coding sequence is TGCGCCAGCAGCTTGGCCAGGACTAGCGGGAGCTACGAGCAGTACTTC. The chain couples TRBV5-1 to TRBJ2-7, with 13 bases lining up with TRBD2. Trimming took 0 bases from V and 3 from J; bases not matched to a gene: 3. The CDR3 runs 16 residues. CDR1 and CDR2 from the germline V gene are SGHRS and YFSETQ.